This TCR beta chain was recorded in a study of blood T cell repertoires in COVID-19. Across the whole study: The samples span acute and convalescent COVID-19 from the United States, Italy and Spain. In each case, the material was cDNA or gDNA derived from T cells, B-cell-depleted T cells, or PBMCs.

Patients in Seattle were enrolled during active infection, then followed longitudinally. Source study methods: Researchers report that nucleated cell counts were estimated from reference gene primer amplification. The data were produced by immunoSEQ multiplex PCR, yet TCRdb's version contains in-frame clones alone and is incomplete. V, J and clone size reflect that table, while D and trimming were determined from the DNA. The sample carries some 370,000 clones, approximately 87% recorded once. CDR3 size: 13 residues. The germline V gene encodes CDR1 GTSNPN and CDR2 SVGIG (reference sequence). V gave up 2 bases and J gave up 5 bases; unmatched junction bases: 5.

The chain employs TRBV30 and TRBJ1-2; 7 bases map to TRBD1. Sequenced: peripheral blood. The receptor's source is a woman aged 25 to 39 with COVID-19, enrolled during active disease. The CDR3 reads CAWSPGTDYGYTF. Here the CDR3 DNA reads TGTGCCTGGAGTCCCGGGACAGATTATGGCTACACCTTC.